This T cell receptor (beta chain) was profiled in a study of Ad26.COV2.S vaccination and SARS-CoV-2 variants. Treatment: around 19 received Ad26.COV2.S at low or high dose, single or two shots; about five received placebo; per-sample allocation not given. The study sampled participants on day 63 after the first vaccine or placebo injection. Boston provided a donor who was an adult aged 18-55 years. Overall study results and limits: Recipients given vaccine exceeded placebo recipients in spike-specific TCR breadth. Vaccinated and placebo-treated recipients had similar non-spike TCR breadth.

The CDR3 spans 13 residues. J was trimmed by 2 bases and V by 6 bases; bases with no gene match: 4. CDR1 is LNHDA, CDR2 SQIVND, per germline (reference sequence). This clone was counted only a few times. Its cognate antigen is unknown. The protocol was immunoSEQ multiplex PCR, while the TCRdb copy is restricted to in-frame clones and leaves out a portion. Here the sample spans fewer than 900,000 clones, more than 80% being singletons. The sequence derives from a person between 18 and 65 years old who received the Ad26.COV2.S COVID-19 vaccine or a placebo. Sample: peripheral blood, taken in a trial of Ad26.COV2.S vaccine versus placebo. The chain joins TRBV19 to TRBJ2-7; 7 bases line up with TRBD1. DNA for the CDR3: TGTGCCAGTAGCCTGACAGGGACCTACGAGCAGTACTTC. This sequence encodes CASSLTGTYEQYF.